A single sample gave rise to the 19 T cell receptor beta chains below, sequenced in a study of blood T cell repertoires in COVID-19. TCRdb keeps only in-frame clones here, not all; method: immunoSEQ multiplex PCR. This sample yields approximately 150,000 clones, of which about four fifths are seen a single time; about 3.4% belongs to the top ten. Sequenced sample: PBMCs or T cells enriched from blood (not recorded which). The source of these receptors is a woman between 50 and 59 years old with acute COVID-19.

This clone appeared once. The V gene is TRBV7-2, the J gene TRBJ2-3; D is ambiguous. V shed 2 bases and J shed 0 bases, with 9 bases lying between them. Germline-derived CDR1 and CDR2 are SGHTA and FQGNSA. This CDR3 is 15 amino acids long. CDR3 bases: TGTGCCAGCAGCTTAATTTCCGGGAGCACAGATACGCAGTATTTT. Translated: CASSLISGSTDTQYF. Supplemented by reference TRBV7-2 and TRBJ2-3, the full variable domain reads GAGVSQSPSNKVTEKGKDVELRCDPISGHTALYWYRQSLGQGLEFLIYFQGNSAPDKSGLPSDRFSAERTGGSVSTLTIQRTQQEDSAVYLCASSLISGSTDTQYFGPGTRLTVL.

The chain has TRBV3-1 (or the pseudogene TRBV3-2) and TRBJ2-3, with D possibly matching TRBD1 (5 bases). Germline CDR1 is LGHDT and CDR2 is YNNKEL (reference sequence). The ends were cut back, 5 bases at V and 0 bases at J, with 12 bases in the middle. The CDR3 spans 15 residues. The chain's CDR3 is CASSFRETSTDTQYF. CDR3 sequence (DNA): TGTGCCAGCAGCTTCAGGGAAACTAGCACAGATACGCAGTATTTT.

The genes are TRBV9 and TRBJ2-1; D is undetermined. The germline V gene has CDR1 SGDLS and CDR2 YYNGEE. The ends were cut back, 3 bases at V and 7 bases at J, with 8 bases in the middle. This CDR3 spans 12 amino acids. CDR3 DNA: TGTGCCAGCAGCGCCGACAAGAATGAGCAGTTCTTC. It codes for CASSADKNEQFF.

This clone was recorded once. The CDR3 spells CASSSGQGPYEQYF. DNA of the CDR3: TGTGCCAGCAGCTCGGGACAGGGTCCTTACGAGCAGTACTTC. The chain combines TRBV7-2 with TRBJ2-7; 9 bases agree with TRBD1. V was pared by 4 bases and J by 4 bases, with 5 bases of the junction left unmatched. From germline, CDR1 is SGHTA and CDR2 FQGNSA. CDR3 length: 14 amino acids. The entire variable domain, with the rest obtained from reference TRBV7-2 and TRBJ2-7, is as follows: GAGVSQSPSNKVTEKGKDVELRCDPISGHTALYWYRQSLGQGLEFLIYFQGNSAPDKSGLPSDRFSAERTGGSVSTLTIQRTQQEDSAVYLCASSSGQGPYEQYFGPGTRLTVT.

This chain uses TRBV3-1 (or the pseudogene TRBV3-2) with TRBJ1-2; D is uncertain. The germline V gene has CDR1 LGHDT and CDR2 YNNKEL (reference sequence). The CDR3 length is 16 residues. V lost 3 bases and J lost 4, with 18 bases in between. CDR3 sequence: CASSHGAVGASYGYTF. The CDR3 region has the DNA TGTGCCAGCAGCCATGGAGCAGTAGGCGCTTCCTATGGCTACACCTTC.

This clone was recorded once. The V call is TRBV30, the J call TRBJ1-2, with TRBD1 identical over 7 bases. V lost 3 bases, J lost 8 bases, and 12 bases stayed unmatched. The CDR3 totals 14 residues. Germline CDR1 and CDR2: GTSNPN and SVGIG (reference sequence). As DNA, the CDR3 is TGTGCCTGGAGATTCGTCGAGGGGGCAGGAGGCTACACCTTC. As protein: CAWRFVEGAGGYTF.

The rearrangement links TRBV19 to TRBJ2-2; TRBD2 matches at 10 bases. CDR1 and CDR2 from the germline V gene are LNHDA and SQIVND (reference sequence). The CDR3 contains 15 residues. J lost 6 bases, V lost 10 bases, and 11 bases had no gene match. The CDR3 spells CATNIPSGSSGELFF. The CDR3, as DNA: TGTGCCACAAATATCCCTAGCGGGAGCTCCGGGGAGCTGTTTTTT.

This chain joins TRBV6-5 and TRBJ2-7; tentative D call: TRBD2 (5 bases). The V gene's germline CDR1 is MNHEY and CDR2 SVGAGI. Trimming took off 7 bases at V and 4 bases at J, with 20 bases between the two ends. The CDR3 totals 15 residues. The CDR3 DNA is TGTGCCAGCACCGAGACACAAGGGAGCGGATACGAGCAGTACTTC. Translated, it gives CASTETQGSGYEQYF.

The chain is built from TRBV3-1 (or the pseudogene TRBV3-2) and TRBJ2-5, with 7 nucleotides matching TRBD2. The CDR3 runs to 17 residues. With 2 bases clipped from V and 2 bases from J, the junction kept 11 bases outside the gene matches. Germline loops: CDR1 LGHDT, CDR2 YNNKEL (reference sequence). CDR3 in amino acids: CASSQYGRRERQETQYF. In DNA form, the CDR3 reads TGTGCCAGCAGCCAATATGGAAGGCGGGAGCGACAAGAGACCCAGTACTTC.

DNA for the CDR3: TGTGCCAGCAGCCCCCCCGGGAACCCTAATTCACCCCTCCACTTT. Amino acids: CASSPPGNPNSPLHF. The V gene is TRBV14, the J gene TRBJ1-6; D is unresolved. The CDR3 contains 15 residues. The ends were cut back, 4 bases at V and 6 bases at J, with 13 bases in the middle. Germline values: CDR1 SGHDN, CDR2 FVKESK.

The chain uses TRBV4-3 and TRBJ2-3, with a tentative D call TRBD1 (6 bases). The CDR3 spans 20 residues. The germline gives CDR1 LGHNA, CDR2 YSLEER. Trimming pared 0 bases from V and 3 bases from J, leaving 25 bases between. The CDR3 region is CASSQEEAVRGSGWTDTQYF. The DNA for the CDR3 is TGCGCCAGCAGCCAAGAGGAGGCCGTTAGGGGGAGTGGGTGGACAGATACGCAGTATTTT.

The chain has TRBV19 and TRBJ2-7; 8 bases are shared with TRBD2. Looked up from germline, CDR1 is LNHDA and CDR2 is SQIVND (reference sequence). The CDR3 length is 14 residues. The V gene end was trimmed by 3 bases and the J gene end by 4 bases; junction bases not matched to a gene: 5. Here the CDR3 DNA reads TGTGCCAGTAGTATCGGACTAGCAGAATACGAGCAGTACTTC. Protein: CASSIGLAEYEQYF.

This clone appeared once. This rearrangement joins TRBV19 to TRBJ2-5; 7 bases align to TRBD2. Germline trimming cut 3 bases from V and 1 base from J; bases unmatched to any gene: 8. Germline CDR1 LNHDA, CDR2 SQIVND (reference sequence). The CDR3 runs to 16 residues. CDR3 sequence (DNA): TGTGCCAGTAGTATCCCCATGGGGGAGGGCCAAGAGACCCAGTACTTC. This gives the protein CASSIPMGEGQETQYF.

The V call is TRBV28, the J call TRBJ1-1; D gene unclear. V lost 5 bases and J lost 4, with 11 bases in between. Germline V gives CDR1 MDHEN, CDR2 SYDVKM. The CDR3 contains 13 residues. The CDR3 DNA reads as TGTGCCAGCAGTAGTACTCGGGGCACTGAAGCTTTCTTT. It specifies CASSSTRGTEAFF. The variable domain in full, with the rest retrieved from reference TRBV28 and TRBJ1-1, is DVKVTQSSRYLVKRTGEKVFLECVQDMDHENMFWYRQDPGLGLRLIYFSYDVKMKEKGDIPEGYSVSREKKERFSLILESASTNQTSMYLCASSSTRGTEAFFGQGTRLTVV.

The rearrangement joins TRBV4-1 to TRBJ1-3; 7 bases fit TRBD1. Germline CDR1 reads MGHRA; CDR2 reads YSYEKL. Trimming took 2 bases from V and 11 from J; bases not matched to a gene: 12. The CDR3 totals 15 residues. CDR3 DNA sequence: TGCGCCAGCAGCCAAAGGGAGACAGGGCCCAGGGCCATATATTTT. The encoded protein is CASSQRETGPRAIYF.

V usage is TRBV5-4 and J usage is TRBJ2-1, with D possibly matching TRBD2 (6 bases). Germline assignment: CDR1 SGHNT and CDR2 YYREEE (reference sequence). CDR3 length: 15 residues. Trimming took off 4 bases at V and 8 bases at J, with 19 bases between the two ends. CDR3 nucleotide sequence: TGTGCCAGCAGCAAAGTGGGGGAGGTACACGATGAGCAGTTCTTC. It specifies CASSKVGEVHDEQFF. Drawing the rest from reference TRBV5-4 and TRBJ2-1, the complete variable domain is ETGVTQSPTHLIKTRGQQVTLRCSSQSGHNTVSWYQQALGQGPQFIFQYYREEENGRGNFPPRFSGLQFPNYSSELNVNALELDDSALYLCASSKVGEVHDEQFFGPGTRLTVL.

This chain connects TRBV7-2 to TRBJ2-3, with a tentative D call TRBD2 (6 bases). Trimming took off 3 bases at V and 3 bases at J, with 10 bases between the two ends. CDR1 and CDR2 from the germline V gene are SGHTA and FQGNSA. The CDR3 consists of 14 residues. The CDR3 DNA follows: TGTGCCAGCAGCTTTGACGGGGGAACAGATACGCAGTATTTT. Its translation is CASSFDGGTDTQYF.

J is TRBJ2-7 and V is TRBV25-1; possible D gene TRBD1, 5 bases. The germline V and J ends were trimmed by 2 bases and 5 bases, with 16 bases remaining between them. Germline CDR1 and CDR2: MGHDK and SYGVNS. This CDR3 has 15 amino acids. The CDR3 loop reads CASSERWQGRNEQYF. The CDR3 DNA follows: TGTGCCAGCAGTGAACGATGGCAGGGTAGAAACGAGCAGTACTTC.

The chain is built from TRBV5-4 and TRBJ1-1; the match to TRBD1 covers 7 bases. The CDR3 has 15 residues. Germline trimming cut 1 base from V and 0 bases from J; bases unmatched to any gene: 3. The germline CDR1 and CDR2 sequences are SGHNT and YYREEE (reference sequence). CDR3 region: CASSLPRGMNTEAFF. As DNA, the CDR3 is TGTGCCAGCAGCTTGCCCAGGGGGATGAACACTGAAGCTTTCTTT. The variable domain in full, completed from reference TRBV5-4 and TRBJ1-1, reads ETGVTQSPTHLIKTRGQQVTLRCSSQSGHNTVSWYQQALGQGPQFIFQYYREEENGRGNFPPRFSGLQFPNYSSELNVNALELDDSALYLCASSLPRGMNTEAFFGQGTRLTVV.